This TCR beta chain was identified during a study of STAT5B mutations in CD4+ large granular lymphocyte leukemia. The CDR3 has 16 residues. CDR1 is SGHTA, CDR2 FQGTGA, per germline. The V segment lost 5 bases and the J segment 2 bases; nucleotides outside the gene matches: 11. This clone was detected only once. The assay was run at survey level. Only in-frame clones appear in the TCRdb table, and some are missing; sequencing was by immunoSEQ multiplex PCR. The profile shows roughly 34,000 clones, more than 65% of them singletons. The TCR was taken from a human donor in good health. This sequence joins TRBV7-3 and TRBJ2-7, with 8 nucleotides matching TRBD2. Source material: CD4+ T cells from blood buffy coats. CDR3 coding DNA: TGTGCCAGCAGCCTCGGGAGGGGGGCGGCGCCCTACGAGCAGTACTTC. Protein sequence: CASSLGRGAAPYEQYF.